The next 28 T cell receptor beta chains were all read from a single sample in a study of cytomegalovirus exposure and HLA in healthy donors (dated by TCRdb to the late 2010s). The library was made by the immunoSEQ multiplex PCR assay. A mixture of 60 forward primers for TCR Vbeta segments and 13 reverse primers for TCR Jbeta segments was used in the multiplex PCR. In its TCRdb copy, this immuneACCESS table keeps in-frame sequences only and misses some clones. Where compared with another copy, unresolved V genes explain less than half of these, and the others have no known cause. Across this sample there are roughly 150,000 clones, with roughly a tenth seen only once. In total, the top ten clones hold approximately 1.8% of the sample. The sample comprised PBMCs. These receptors were collected from a male donor in good health and CMV-seronegative.

The genes are TRBV7-9 and TRBJ1-4; 9 nucleotides line up with TRBD1. The CDR3 is 14 residues long. Germline values: CDR1 SEHNR, CDR2 FQNEAQ (reference sequence). The ends lost 4 bases at V and 8 bases at J; junction bases unmatched: 5. CDR3 sequence (DNA): TGTGCCAGCAGCTCCCGGGACAGGGCCGAAAAACTGTTTTTT. This translates into CASSSRDRAEKLFF. Full variable domain (rest looked up from reference TRBV7-9 and TRBJ1-4): DTGVSQNPRHKITKRGQNVTFRCDPISEHNRLYWYRQTLGQGPEFLTYFQNEAQLEKSRLLSDRFSAERPKGSFSTLEIQRTEQGDSAMYLCASSSRDRAEKLFFGSGTQLSVL.

V gene TRBV7-3 combines with J gene TRBJ2-1; D possibly corresponds to TRBD2 (5 bases). The ends were cut back, 6 bases at V and 8 bases at J, with 11 bases in the middle. CDR3 size: 12 residues. Per germline, CDR1 SGHTA and CDR2 FQGTGA. CDR3 sequence reads: CASSLEGDEQFF. CDR3 DNA: TGTGCCAGCAGTTTAGAGGGCGATGAGCAGTTCTTC. Full variable domain (missing parts from reference TRBV7-3 and TRBJ2-1): GAGVSQTPSNKVTEKGKYVELRCDPISGHTALYWYRQSLGQGPEFLIYFQGTGAADDSGLPNDRFFAVRPEGSVSTLKIQRTERGDSAVYLCASSLEGDEQFFGPGTRLTVL.

This clone was observed a few times. This chain uses TRBV30 with TRBJ2-7; weak D call: TRBD1 (6 bases). Germline assignment: CDR1 GTSNPN and CDR2 SVGIG (reference sequence). Between the trimmed V and J ends, which lost 4 bases and 1 base, there was a span of 11 bases. The CDR3 loop spans 13 amino acids. The DNA for the CDR3 is TGTGCCTGGAACCGGGACAATTCCTACGAGCAGTACTTC. Its protein product is CAWNRDNSYEQYF.

The V call is TRBV7-2, the J call TRBJ1-5, with D possibly matching TRBD1 (6 bases). CDR3 length equals 15 residues. V lost 4 bases and J 5 bases, leaving 15 bases between the germline ends. Germline V gene lookup returns CDR1 SGHTA and CDR2 FQGNSA. The CDR3 loop reads CASSSDGGGYQPQHF. DNA of the CDR3: TGTGCCAGCAGCTCCGACGGGGGGGGCTATCAGCCCCAGCATTTT.

In DNA form, the CDR3 reads TGCGCCAGCAGCCCCGGGGGTACGAGCACTGAAGCTTTCTTT. Translated, it gives CASSPGGTSTEAFF. The chain is built from TRBV5-1 and TRBJ1-1; perhaps TRBD1 as D (5 bases). The CDR3 runs to 14 residues. Trimming took 4 bases from V and 4 from J, leaving 14 bases between them. The germline V gene has CDR1 SGHRS and CDR2 YFSETQ.

This chain joins TRBV29-1 and TRBJ2-1, with D possibly TRBD1 on 7 matching bases. The germline V gene encodes CDR1 SQVTM and CDR2 ANQGSEA. V lost 8 bases to trimming and J lost 7 bases, with 21 bases between them. There are 14 residues in the CDR3. The DNA of the CDR3 is TGCAGCATCCGAGGTGAGGGGGCGGGGAATGAGCAGTTCTTC. It yields the protein CSIRGEGAGNEQFF.

This clone has only a few counts. V usage is TRBV27 and J usage is TRBJ2-7; 13 nucleotides agree with TRBD2. With 6 bases clipped from V and 0 bases from J, the junction kept 11 bases outside the gene matches. Germline V CDR1 and CDR2: MNHEY, SMNVEV (reference sequence). This CDR3 spans 18 amino acids. CDR3 sequence (DNA): TGTGCCAGCAGACAGGGACTAGCGGGAAGTCCCCGCTCCTACGAGCAGTACTTC. Translated: CASRQGLAGSPRSYEQYF.

The chain uses TRBV27 and TRBJ2-7, with 8 bases that match TRBD2. From germline, CDR1 is MNHEY and CDR2 SMNVEV (reference sequence). J lost 3 bases, V lost 2 bases, and 6 bases had no gene match. The CDR3 is 15 amino acids. The CDR3 region is CASSLGRGASYEQYF. DNA of the CDR3: TGTGCCAGCAGTTTAGGGCGGGGGGCCAGCTACGAGCAGTACTTC.

This clone has more than one count but fewer than ten. The chain has TRBV29-1 and TRBJ2-3; D is perhaps TRBD1 (6 bases). Deletions cut 5 bases from V and 3 bases from J, with 12 bases between. This CDR3 comprises 13 residues. Germline loops: CDR1 SQVTM, CDR2 ANQGSEA. For the CDR3, the DNA is TGCAGCGTTCGGACAGTAATAACAGATACGCAGTATTTT. Protein: CSVRTVITDTQYF.

This clone has just a few counts. This rearrangement joins TRBV6-6 to TRBJ1-2, with a tentative D call TRBD1 (5 bases). The germline gives CDR1 MNHNY, CDR2 SVGAGI (reference sequence). The V end lost 6 bases, the J end lost 2 bases, and 10 bases lay between the germline ends. This CDR3 has 13 residues. The CDR3 nucleotides are TGTGCCAGCAGGGTGACAGCGAACTATGGCTACACCTTC. It translates to CASRVTANYGYTF.

The rearrangement uses TRBV10-3 and TRBJ2-7, with 7 bases fitting TRBD1. This CDR3 contains 15 residues. Trimming at V came to 0 bases and at J to 0 bases, leaving 2 bases not matched to a gene. Germline assignment: CDR1 ENHRY and CDR2 SYGVKD. CDR3 in amino acids: CAISESRTGSYEQYF. CDR3 nucleotides: TGTGCCATCAGTGAGTCACGGACAGGCTCCTACGAGCAGTACTTC.

V usage is TRBV7-2 and J usage is TRBJ1-2; TRBD1 matches 11 bases. Per the germline V gene, CDR1 is SGHTA and CDR2 is FQGNSA. This CDR3 has 15 amino acids. V lost 5 bases, J lost 4 bases, and 6 bases stayed unmatched. The CDR3 reads CASSLGTGGGYGYTF. The CDR3 DNA is TGTGCCAGCAGCCTGGGGACAGGGGGTGGCTATGGCTACACCTTC.

The genes are TRBV19 and TRBJ2-3; 9 bases fit TRBD1. V was pared by 9 bases and J by 5 bases, with 6 bases of the junction left unmatched. CDR1 and CDR2 from the germline V gene are LNHDA and SQIVND (reference sequence). The CDR3 loop spans 13 amino acids. For the CDR3, the DNA is TGTGCCAGCGGGGGACAGGGCAGAGATACGCAGTATTTT. The encoded protein is CASGGQGRDTQYF.

In its sample, this clone was seen a few times. J is TRBJ2-5 and V is TRBV7-9, with 7 bases that match TRBD1. This CDR3 is built from 14 residues. CDR1 is SEHNR, CDR2 FQNEAQ, per germline (reference sequence). V dropped 4 bases and J dropped 7; count of bases not matched to a gene: 9. The CDR3 sequence: CASSSRTGAGTQYF. The CDR3 DNA follows: TGTGCCAGCAGCTCCCGGACAGGAGCTGGGACCCAGTACTTC.

V gene TRBV9 combines with J gene TRBJ2-6, with TRBD2 as a possible D gene (7 bases). CDR1 and CDR2 (germline): SGDLS, YYNGEE. The CDR3 is made up of 19 amino acids. Trimming took 2 bases from V and 2 from J, leaving 20 bases between them. The CDR3 nucleotides are TGTGCCAGCAGCGTTCGGGGGGCCTCCTCTATCCCTGGGGCCAACGTCCTGACTTTC. Residues: CASSVRGASSIPGANVLTF.

The chain carries TRBV6-6 and TRBJ1-2; 8 bases are a match to TRBD1. The germline CDR1 and CDR2 sequences are MNHNY and SVGAGI (reference sequence). The CDR3 contains 15 residues. After removal of 4 bases from V and 0 bases from J, the junction contained 4 bases not matched to a gene. This CDR3 reads CASSSTGATNYGYTF. Here the CDR3 DNA reads TGTGCCAGCAGTTCGACAGGGGCTACTAACTATGGCTACACCTTC.

This clone was counted a few times. The V call is TRBV27, the J call TRBJ2-6; unclear D gene. The CDR3 consists of 14 residues. With 4 bases removed from V and 1 base from J, the gap between germline ends came to 5 bases. Germline CDR1 reads MNHEY; CDR2 reads SMNVEV (reference sequence). CDR3 sequence: CASSSLSGANVLTF. The CDR3 nucleotides read TGTGCCAGCAGTTCCCTATCTGGGGCCAACGTCCTGACTTTC.

This clone turned up a few times. V is TRBV16 and J is TRBJ1-2, with 7 nucleotides matching TRBD1. This CDR3 spans 14 amino acids. The trim removed 5 bases at V and 4 bases at J, leaving 7 bases unmatched. Germline V gives CDR1 KGHSY, CDR2 FQNENV. The CDR3 coding sequence is TGTGCCAGCAGCTCATTAGACAGGGCCTATGGCTACACCTTC. Protein product: CASSSLDRAYGYTF. Based on the CDR3 plus reference TRBV16 and TRBJ1-2, the full variable domain is GEEVAQTPKHLVRGEGQKAKLYCAPIKGHSYVFWYQQVLKNEFKFLISFQNENVFDETGMPKERFSAKCLPNSPCSLEIQATKLEDSAVYFCASSSLDRAYGYTFGSGTRLTVV.

This sequence joins TRBV5-1 and TRBJ2-5; TRBD2 agrees at 9 bases. Germline V gene sequence: CDR1 SGHRS, CDR2 YFSETQ. The trim removed 5 bases at V and 2 bases at J, leaving 10 bases unmatched. This CDR3 comprises 16 residues. Here the CDR3 reads CASSFSGGPSQETQYF. DNA for the CDR3: TGCGCCAGCAGTTTCAGCGGGGGGCCGTCTCAAGAGACCCAGTACTTC.

A few counts support this clone. The chain is built from TRBV25-1 and TRBJ1-1, with 7 bases identical to TRBD1. Per the germline V gene, CDR1 is MGHDK and CDR2 is SYGVNS. J gave up 10 bases and V 6 bases, and 8 bases lay outside the gene matches. There are 12 residues in the CDR3. In DNA form, the CDR3 reads TGTGCCAGCAGAAACAGGGGCGGTCGAGCTTTCTTT. Encoded protein: CASRNRGGRAFF.

This clone appeared a few times. The chain has TRBV27 and TRBJ1-2, with TRBD1 matching over 10 bases. Germline V gene lookup returns CDR1 MNHEY and CDR2 SMNVEV (reference sequence). There are 14 residues in the CDR3. With 3 bases clipped from V and 6 bases from J, the junction kept 4 bases outside the gene matches. CDR3 bases: TGTGCCAGCAGTTTGGGTGGGACAGGGGATGGCTACACCTTC. Protein sequence: CASSLGGTGDGYTF.

This clone was detected only a few times. The rearrangement joins TRBV1 to TRBJ2-1; the DNA was not compared with TRBD2, the D call given in the table. TRBV1 is described as a pseudogene. The CDR3 is made up of 17 amino acids. CDR3 in amino acids: CTSSQDGERRIYNEQFF. The CDR3 nucleotides read TGCACCAGCAGCCAAGACGGCGAGCGGCGCATCTACAATGAGCAGTTCTTC.

This clone occurred a few times. This rearrangement joins TRBV27 to TRBJ1-5; 7 nucleotides match TRBD1. CDR3 length equals 14 residues. V shed 6 bases, J shed 3 bases, and the junction held 5 bases outside the gene matches. Germline CDR1 and CDR2: MNHEY and SMNVEV (reference sequence). The CDR3 DNA reads as TGTGCCAGCAGCCCGACAGGGATCAATCAGCCCCAGCATTTT. It codes for CASSPTGINQPQHF.

V is TRBV5-1 and J is TRBJ2-1, with TRBD2 matching 7 bases. CDR3 length: 15 amino acids. V lost 3 bases and J lost 6; bases outside the gene matches: 9. In germline, CDR1 is SGHRS, CDR2 YFSETQ. The CDR3 DNA follows: TGCGCCAGCAGCTCCCTGGGCGGGAGAGTCAATGAGCAGTTCTTC. Its translation: CASSSLGGRVNEQFF.

The DNA for the CDR3 is TGTGCCAGCAGCTCGACATTTAATCCCCCCTCACCCCTCCACTTT. Its protein product is CASSSTFNPPSPLHF. The chain employs TRBV7-2 and TRBJ1-6; D is uncertain. The V and J ends lost 4 bases and 10 bases respectively, with 17 bases between them. Germline V gene sequence: CDR1 SGHTA, CDR2 FQGNSA. CDR3 length equals 15 residues.

This clone was detected only a few times. The chain combines TRBV7-2 with TRBJ2-1; 9 bases match TRBD2. CDR1 is SGHTA, CDR2 FQGNSA, per germline. J lost 3 bases, V lost 5 bases, and 5 bases had no gene match. This CDR3 region has 15 residues. CDR3 DNA sequence: TGTGCCAGCAGCCAGAGCGGGGGGTTCTACAATGAGCAGTTCTTC. The encoded protein is CASSQSGGFYNEQFF.

This clone has only a few counts. The chain links TRBV5-4 to TRBJ2-7; 9 bases map to TRBD1. Unmatched junction bases numbered 10, after V lost 4 bases and J lost 2 bases. The length of the CDR3 is 16 residues. The germline V gene has CDR1 SGHNT and CDR2 YYREEE (reference sequence). As DNA, the CDR3 is TGTGCCAGCAGCCCTGGAGGTCGGGACAGGGCCTACGAGCAGTACTTC. Its protein is CASSPGGRDRAYEQYF.

This clone appeared a few times. The chain has TRBV5-8 and TRBJ2-7; TRBD1 agrees at 7 bases. Germline values: CDR1 SGHTS, CDR2 YDEGEE. This CDR3 comprises 14 residues. V was clipped by 4 bases and J by 3 bases; unmatched bases: 7. The CDR3 coding sequence is TGTGCCAGCAGCCAGGGACAGATGGTCTACGAGCAGTACTTC. Protein sequence: CASSQGQMVYEQYF.